The T cell receptor (beta chain) described here comes from a study of blood T cell repertoires in COVID-19 (dated by TCRdb to the early 2020s). For the study in its entirety: Collaborator samples came from the United States, Italy and Spain and covered acute and convalescent phases of COVID-19. Samples came from the ongoing ImmuneRACE study (first 160 participants) plus 1,254 subjects from 6 global collaborators. The dataset comprised deeply sampled blood TCRbeta repertoires from subjects exposed to, actively infected with, or recovered from COVID-19. Where HLA class I and class II types were available, the types were taken from metadata supplied by the sample provider, not from assay-based typing. A freely available public database, intended as a resource for researchers studying the immune response to SARS-CoV-2, is where the repertoires were released. The prospective study material was composed of cDNA or gDNA derived from T cells, B-cell-depleted T cells, or PBMCs. The sample metadata nearly always contained a de-identified subject ID, COVID-19 status, age in years and sex.

This clone was counted between two and nine times. No antigen is known for it. No much larger clone is present one base from it, and per-base qualities are unavailable. Each collaborating institution followed its own protocols to collect whole blood in K2EDTA tubes. For TCRbeta analysis, collaborators shipped samples in one of three forms: frozen whole blood, isolated PBMCs, or DNA extracted from either of those sample types. Counted from cysteine to phenylalanine, this CDR3 has 16 amino acids. Solely the CDR3 DNA is kept, with 48 bases framed from the first base. Sequences SGHTA (CDR1) and FQGTGA (CDR2) are obtained from the germline V gene. Trimming costs V 5 bases and J 0 bases, and their ends lie 11 bases apart. Results the study describes overall, beyond this receptor: How much clinical and demographic metadata was included differed by source and by participant, and the metadata was provided uncurated.

TCRbeta CDR3 regions were amplified from genomic DNA using the immunoSEQ Assay, a bias-controlled multiplex PCR. The authors processed their data as follows. Nucleated cell counts per sample were estimated from amplification of reference gene primers within the assay. Sequence reads were collapsed and filtered to measure the absolute abundance of every unique TCRbeta CDR3 rearrangement. For each sample, productive Simpson clonality was calculated by taking the square root of Simpson's diversity index across productive rearrangements. TCRdb's version of the immuneACCESS table is confined to in-frame rearrangements and falls short of the full clone set. An unresolved V gene accounts for under half of the shortfall where checked; the remainder is of unknown origin. For V, J and clone size, that table is used; D and trimming come from the DNA. The sample yields approximately 300,000 clones; around 82% were counted once. Roughly 1.2% of the sample belongs to the ten largest clones.

Sequenced input: peripheral blood. Rearrangement joined TRBV7-3 to TRBJ2-6; TRBD1 is possibly the D segment (5 matching bases). This TCR was recovered from a woman in her forties or fifties with acute or convalescent COVID-19. The DNA sequence is given as TGTGCCAGCAGCCCCCAGGGCTACTCTGGGGCCAACGTCCTGACTTTC. It is translated as CASSPQGYSGANVLTF.